A single sample gave rise to the 19 T cell receptor beta chains below, sequenced in a study of blood T cell repertoires in COVID-19. TCRdb's table, derived via immunoSEQ multiplex PCR, lists solely in-frame clones and lacks some. The sample consists of about 400,000 clones, roughly 86% of them appearing once. The specimen sequenced was PBMCs or T cells enriched from blood (not recorded which). The origin of the receptors is a woman aged 30 to 39 who had recovered from COVID-19.

The chain uses TRBV6-5 and TRBJ1-2; D remains ambiguous. The germline V gene has CDR1 MNHEY and CDR2 SVGAGI. This CDR3 is 13 amino acids long. The V gene lost 2 bases and the J gene lost 8 bases, with 12 bases spanning the gap. CDR3 in amino acids: CASSYHSGVGYTF. The CDR3 region has the DNA TGTGCCAGCAGTTACCACTCTGGAGTCGGCTACACCTTC.

The chain has TRBV7-9 and TRBJ1-5; TRBD1 matches at 8 bases. Per the germline V gene, CDR1 is SEHNR and CDR2 is FQNEAQ (reference sequence). CDR3 length equals 15 residues. V lost 5 bases, J lost 4 bases, and 7 bases stayed unmatched. The CDR3 region has the DNA TGTGCCAGCAGCGCCCCGGGACAGGTTAATCAGCCCCAGCATTTT. Protein: CASSAPGQVNQPQHF.

This chain links TRBV6-5 with TRBJ2-2, with D possibly TRBD1 on 6 matching bases. This CDR3 is built from 15 residues. Deletions cut 4 bases from V and 6 bases from J, with 15 bases between. Germline loops: CDR1 MNHEY, CDR2 SVGAGI. The CDR3 DNA is TGTGCCAGCAGTTCTCCAGGGGATGTAGCCGGGGAGCTGTTTTTT. Protein: CASSSPGDVAGELFF.

This clone was detected only a few times. The CDR3 is CSVPGGVGGYTF. CDR3 coding DNA: TGCAGCGTTCCCGGGGGGGTAGGAGGCTACACCTTC. The chain employs TRBV29-1 and TRBJ1-2; tentative D call: TRBD1 (5 bases). V was clipped by 5 bases and J by 8 bases, with 15 bases between them. This CDR3 comprises 12 residues. CDR1 and CDR2 from the germline V gene are SQVTM and ANQGSEA.

The chain combines TRBV19 with TRBJ2-7; possibly TRBD2 for D (6 bases). Germline V gives CDR1 LNHDA, CDR2 SQIVND (reference sequence). The CDR3 is 13 residues long. V was cut by 6 bases and J by 1 base, with 10 bases left in between. CDR3 in amino acids: CASSFSGSYEQYF. Here the CDR3 DNA reads TGTGCCAGTAGCTTTAGCGGTTCCTACGAGCAGTACTTC.

This chain connects TRBV7-3 to TRBJ2-1; a weak D match, TRBD1 (6 bases). The CDR3 contains 14 residues. V lost 2 bases and J lost 5, with 10 bases in between. Germline V gene data show CDR1 as SGHTA and CDR2 as FQGTGA. The CDR3 here is CASSLGTNNNEQFF. CDR3 bases: TGTGCCAGCAGCTTAGGGACAAACAACAATGAGCAGTTCTTC.

This chain connects TRBV9 to TRBJ1-1; TRBD1 agrees at 8 bases. This CDR3 has 15 amino acids. CDR1 is SGDLS and CDR2 is YYNGEE in the germline V gene. V shed 4 bases, J shed 2 bases, and the junction held 7 bases outside the gene matches. The CDR3 DNA follows: TGTGCCAGCAGCTACCAGACAGGGGCCAACACTGAAGCTTTCTTT. Translation: CASSYQTGANTEAFF.

Written as DNA, the CDR3 is TGTGCCAGCAGTCCGCGGGACAGGGGGCGCTCAGATACGGAGGCCCTCCACTTT. This sequence encodes CASSPRDRGRSDTEALHF. V usage is TRBV27 and J usage is TRBJ1-6, with 12 bases matching TRBD1. Unmatched junction bases numbered 19, after V lost 5 bases and J lost 14 bases. Germline V lookup: CDR1 MNHEY, CDR2 SMNVEV (reference sequence). This CDR3 has 18 residues.

The V gene is TRBV20-1, the J gene TRBJ1-5; 7 nucleotides align to TRBD1. The V segment lost 3 bases and the J segment 4 bases; nucleotides outside the gene matches: 6. The CDR3 has 14 amino acids. Per germline, CDR1 DFQATT and CDR2 SNEGSKA (reference sequence). CDR3 bases: TGCAGTGCTAGTGAGACAGGGAATAATCAGCCCCAGCATTTT. Translating it yields CSASETGNNQPQHF.

CDR3 residues: CASSSQTEDTQYF. The CDR3 DNA sequence: TGCGCCAGCAGCTCCCAGACGGAGGATACGCAGTATTTT. The chain couples TRBV5-1 to TRBJ2-3, with D unresolved. This CDR3 contains 13 residues. Deletions cut 3 bases from V and 6 bases from J, with 11 bases between. Germline values: CDR1 SGHRS, CDR2 YFSETQ.

This chain uses TRBV7-3 with TRBJ2-7; TRBD2 matches 8 bases. CDR3 length: 15 amino acids. The J segment lost 5 bases and the V segment lost 3 bases, leaving 9 bases of the junction unmatched. Germline CDR1 is SGHTA and CDR2 is FQGTGA. The CDR3 DNA is TGTGCCAGCAGCTTTCCGGGAGGGATTTCACACGAGCAGTACTTC. It yields the protein CASSFPGGISHEQYF.

The chain uses TRBV27 and TRBJ1-5; D is ambiguous. The CDR3 is 15 residues long. V shed 3 bases and J shed 7 bases, with 16 bases lying between them. CDR1 MNHEY and CDR2 SMNVEV come from the germline V gene (reference sequence). CDR3 loop: CASSLTNGALQPQHF. The CDR3 nucleotides are TGTGCCAGCAGTTTGACTAACGGAGCACTCCAGCCCCAGCATTTT.

With respect to this clone: The same CDR3 is also encoded by other DNA sequences in this sample. This sequence joins TRBV14 and TRBJ1-2, with 8 bases identical to TRBD1. V lost 6 bases to trimming and J lost 5 bases; unmatched junction nucleotides: 2. The CDR3 is 12 residues long. Looked up from germline, CDR1 is SGHDN and CDR2 is FVKESK. In DNA, the CDR3 is TGTGCCAGCAGTCAGGGGGCTTATGGCTACACCTTC. Translating it yields CASSQGAYGYTF.

The chain has TRBV6-5 and TRBJ2-1, with D perhaps matching TRBD1 (5 bases). With 4 bases removed from V and 4 bases from J, the gap between germline ends came to 11 bases. Germline loops: CDR1 MNHEY, CDR2 SVGAGI. The CDR3 consists of 14 residues. The CDR3 loop is CASSWVQGYNEQFF. The CDR3 bases are TGTGCCAGCAGTTGGGTTCAGGGTTACAATGAGCAGTTCTTC.

V and J are TRBV4-1 and TRBJ2-7; possibly TRBD1 for D (6 bases). The CDR3 covers 13 residues. Trimming shortened V by 5 bases and J by 7 bases, and 15 bases separated the two germline ends. The V gene's germline CDR1 is MGHRA and CDR2 YSYEKL. The CDR3 sequence: CASSEYRVREQYF. In DNA, the CDR3 is TGCGCCAGCAGCGAATACAGGGTGAGGGAGCAGTACTTC.

The rearrangement joins TRBV7-9 to TRBJ1-2, with a possible D match to TRBD1 (6 bases). V lost 3 bases, J lost 4 bases, and 12 bases lay in between. Germline CDR1 SEHNR, CDR2 FQNEAQ (reference sequence). The CDR3 loop spans 14 amino acids. CDR3 loop: CASSFTGSIYGYTF. DNA of the CDR3: TGTGCCAGCAGCTTTACAGGGAGCATCTATGGCTACACCTTC.

CDR3 DNA sequence: TGTGCCAGCAGTGATGCTAGCGGGAACGGGGGGAGCTCCTACAATGAGCAGTTCTTC. Its protein is CASSDASGNGGSSYNEQFF. V gene TRBV2 combines with J gene TRBJ2-1, with 9 bases fitting TRBD2. This CDR3 is built from 19 residues. CDR1 is SNHLY, CDR2 FYNNEI, per germline. The ends lost 3 bases at V and 0 bases at J; junction bases unmatched: 12.

This chain links TRBV4-1 with TRBJ1-5; no clear D gene. Germline CDR1 and CDR2: MGHRA and YSYEKL. The CDR3 has 16 amino acids. Trimming left V 2 bases short and J 2 bases short, with 13 bases between. The CDR3 sequence is CASSQRLNSGNQPQHF. CDR3 nucleotides: TGCGCCAGCAGCCAAAGACTGAATAGCGGCAATCAGCCCCAGCATTTT.

The rearrangement links TRBV5-1 to TRBJ1-1, with D maybe TRBD1 (6 bases). CDR1 is SGHRS, CDR2 YFSETQ, per germline. V dropped 6 bases and J dropped 8 bases, with 20 bases sitting between them. The CDR3 has 14 amino acids. CDR3 protein: CASTEFQQGLEAFF. CDR3 nucleotide sequence: TGCGCCAGCACCGAATTTCAACAGGGTTTGGAAGCTTTCTTT.